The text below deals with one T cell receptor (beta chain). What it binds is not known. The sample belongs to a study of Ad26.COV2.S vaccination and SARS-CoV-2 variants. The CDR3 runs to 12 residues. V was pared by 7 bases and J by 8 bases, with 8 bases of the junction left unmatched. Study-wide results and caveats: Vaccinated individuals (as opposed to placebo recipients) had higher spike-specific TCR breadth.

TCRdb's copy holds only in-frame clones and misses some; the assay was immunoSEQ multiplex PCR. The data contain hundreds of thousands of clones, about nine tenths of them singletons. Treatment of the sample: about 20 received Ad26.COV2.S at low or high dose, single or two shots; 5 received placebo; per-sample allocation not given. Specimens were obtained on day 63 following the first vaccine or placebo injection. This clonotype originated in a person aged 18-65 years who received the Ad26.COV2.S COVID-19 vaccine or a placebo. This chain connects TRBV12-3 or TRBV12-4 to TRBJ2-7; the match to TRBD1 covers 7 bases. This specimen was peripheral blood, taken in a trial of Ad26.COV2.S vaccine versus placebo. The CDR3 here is CASTKDRLKQYF. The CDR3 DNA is TGTGCCAGCACCAAGGACAGGTTGAAGCAGTACTTC.